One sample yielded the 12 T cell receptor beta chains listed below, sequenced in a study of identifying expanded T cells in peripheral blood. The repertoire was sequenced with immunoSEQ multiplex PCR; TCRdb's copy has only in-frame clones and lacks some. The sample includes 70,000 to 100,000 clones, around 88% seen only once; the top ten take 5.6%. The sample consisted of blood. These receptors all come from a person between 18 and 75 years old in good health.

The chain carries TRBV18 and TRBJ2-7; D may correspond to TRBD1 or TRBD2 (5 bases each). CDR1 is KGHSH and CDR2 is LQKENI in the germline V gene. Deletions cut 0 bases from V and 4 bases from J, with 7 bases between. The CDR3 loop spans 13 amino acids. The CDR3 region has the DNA TGTGCCAGCTCACCACCGGGGGAATACGAGCAGTACTTC. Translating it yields CASSPPGEYEQYF.

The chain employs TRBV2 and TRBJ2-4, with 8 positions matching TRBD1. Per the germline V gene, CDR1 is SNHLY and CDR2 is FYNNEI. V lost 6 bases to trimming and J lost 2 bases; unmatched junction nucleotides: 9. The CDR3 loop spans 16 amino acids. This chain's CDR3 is CASRARTGQPKNIQYF. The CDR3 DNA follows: TGTGCCAGCAGGGCCCGGACAGGGCAGCCCAAAAACATTCAGTACTTC.

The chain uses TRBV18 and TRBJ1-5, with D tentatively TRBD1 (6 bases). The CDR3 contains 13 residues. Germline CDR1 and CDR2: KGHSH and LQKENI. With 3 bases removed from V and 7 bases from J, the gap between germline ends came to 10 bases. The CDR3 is CASSPSQGQPQHF. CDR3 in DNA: TGTGCCAGCTCACCCTCACAGGGCCAGCCCCAGCATTTT.

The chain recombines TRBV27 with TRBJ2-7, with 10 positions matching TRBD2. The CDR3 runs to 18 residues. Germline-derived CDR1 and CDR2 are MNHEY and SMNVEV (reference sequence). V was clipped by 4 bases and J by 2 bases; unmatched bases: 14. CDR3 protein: CASSSPLWLAGEPYEQYF. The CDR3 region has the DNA TGTGCCAGCAGTTCCCCCCTTTGGCTAGCGGGGGAACCCTACGAGCAGTACTTC.

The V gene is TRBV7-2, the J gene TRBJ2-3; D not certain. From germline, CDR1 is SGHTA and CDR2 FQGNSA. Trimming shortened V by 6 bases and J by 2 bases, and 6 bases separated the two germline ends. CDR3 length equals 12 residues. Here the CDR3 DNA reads TGTGCCAGCAGACTCAACACAGATACGCAGTATTTT. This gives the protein CASRLNTDTQYF.

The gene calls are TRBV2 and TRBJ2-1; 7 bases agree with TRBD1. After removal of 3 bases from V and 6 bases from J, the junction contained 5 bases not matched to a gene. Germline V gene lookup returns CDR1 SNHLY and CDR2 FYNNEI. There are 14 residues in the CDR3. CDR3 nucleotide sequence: TGTGCCAGCAGTGACTGGGACAGCGCCAATGAGCAGTTCTTC. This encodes CASSDWDSANEQFF.

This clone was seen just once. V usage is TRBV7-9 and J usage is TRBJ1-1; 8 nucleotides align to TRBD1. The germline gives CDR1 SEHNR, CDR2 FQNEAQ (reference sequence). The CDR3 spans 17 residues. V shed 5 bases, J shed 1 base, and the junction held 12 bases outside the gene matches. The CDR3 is CASSRTGSTGKNTEAFF. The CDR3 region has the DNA TGTGCCAGCAGCCGGACAGGGTCGACGGGGAAGAACACTGAAGCTTTCTTT.

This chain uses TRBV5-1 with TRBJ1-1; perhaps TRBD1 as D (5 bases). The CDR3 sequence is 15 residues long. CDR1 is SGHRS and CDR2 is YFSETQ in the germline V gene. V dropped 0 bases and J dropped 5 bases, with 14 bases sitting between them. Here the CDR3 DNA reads TGCGCCAGCAGCTTGGGGGACTTTCGAGGAACTGAAGCTTTCTTT. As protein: CASSLGDFRGTEAFF.

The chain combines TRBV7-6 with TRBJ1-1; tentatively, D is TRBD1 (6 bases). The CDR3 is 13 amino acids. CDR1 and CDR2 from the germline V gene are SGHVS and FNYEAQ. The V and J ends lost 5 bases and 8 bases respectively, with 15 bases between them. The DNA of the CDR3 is TGTGCCAGCAGCCCGGACGGGACATCCGAAGCTTTCTTT. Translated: CASSPDGTSEAFF.

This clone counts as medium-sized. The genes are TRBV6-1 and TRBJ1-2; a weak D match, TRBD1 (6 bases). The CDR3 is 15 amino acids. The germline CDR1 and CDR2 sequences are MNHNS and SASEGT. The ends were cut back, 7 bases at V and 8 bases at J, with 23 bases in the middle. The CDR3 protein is CASTEGVGSPWGYTF. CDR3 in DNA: TGTGCCAGCACGGAGGGGGTCGGGAGCCCCTGGGGCTACACCTTC.

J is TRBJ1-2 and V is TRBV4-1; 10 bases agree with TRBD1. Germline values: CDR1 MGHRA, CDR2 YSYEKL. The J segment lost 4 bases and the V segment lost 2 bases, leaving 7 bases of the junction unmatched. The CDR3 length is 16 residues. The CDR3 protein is CASSQSRTGGVYGYTF. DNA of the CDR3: TGCGCCAGCAGCCAATCTCGGACAGGGGGGGTCTATGGCTACACCTTC.

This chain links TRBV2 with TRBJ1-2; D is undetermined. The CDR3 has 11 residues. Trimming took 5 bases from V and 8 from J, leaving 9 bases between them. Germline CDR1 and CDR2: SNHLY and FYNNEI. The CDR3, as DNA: TGTGCCAGCAGTAGGGCGGGCGGCTACACCTTC. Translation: CASSRAGGYTF.